These 2 T cell receptor beta chains were all obtained from the same sample, sequenced in a study of cytomegalovirus exposure and HLA in healthy donors. Primers for the PCR totalled 60 Vbeta and 13 Jbeta. Only in-frame clones appear in the TCRdb table, and some are missing; sequencing was by immunoSEQ multiplex PCR. The sample carries 140,000 or so clones, 80% to 85% recorded once. Sequencing used PBMCs. The receptors derive from a boy aged 2 to 10 in good health and CMV-seronegative.

The CDR3, as DNA: TGTGCCTGCCGCCGGGACGGAGCCGGACTAGCGGATAACAATGAGCAGTTCTTC. Its protein is CACRRDGAGLADNNEQFF. The rearrangement joins TRBV7-2 to TRBJ2-1; 10 bases line up with TRBD2. The V segment lost 11 bases and the J segment 5 bases; nucleotides outside the gene matches: 21. This CDR3 has 18 amino acids. Germline CDR1 and CDR2: SGHTA and FQGNSA.

The J gene is TRBJ1-5, the V gene TRBV19; D may be TRBD1 (5 bases). V was clipped by 5 bases and J by 0 bases, with 11 bases between them. Germline V CDR1 and CDR2: LNHDA, SQIVND (reference sequence). This CDR3 has 15 residues. Here the CDR3 reads CASSLTAYSNQPQHF. The CDR3 nucleotides read TGTGCCAGTAGTCTGACAGCCTATAGCAATCAGCCCCAGCATTTT.